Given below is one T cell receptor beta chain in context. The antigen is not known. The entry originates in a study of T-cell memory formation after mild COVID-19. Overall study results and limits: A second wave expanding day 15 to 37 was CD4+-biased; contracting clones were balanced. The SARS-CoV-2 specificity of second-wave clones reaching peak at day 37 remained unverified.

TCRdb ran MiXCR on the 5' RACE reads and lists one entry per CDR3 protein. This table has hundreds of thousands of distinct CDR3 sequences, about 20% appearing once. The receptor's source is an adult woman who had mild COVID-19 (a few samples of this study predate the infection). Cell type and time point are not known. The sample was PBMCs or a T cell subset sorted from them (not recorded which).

Here the CDR3 DNA reads TGTGCCAGCAGCTTAGTAGGGCCCGGGGAGCAGTACTTC. Its translation: CASSLVGPGEQYF. This chain joins TRBV7-9 and TRBJ2-7; no firm D call. The V and J ends lost 1 base and 7 bases respectively, with 11 bases between them. From germline, CDR1 is SEHNR and CDR2 FQNEAQ (reference sequence). The CDR3 spans 13 residues.